The present TCR beta chain was sequenced within a study of CD8+ T cells in alopecia areata. Study-wide results and limits: Scalp sample data also include resident alphabeta T cells from normal skin.

As to this clone: What it binds is not known.

The CDR3 runs 15 residues. Germline V gene data show CDR1 as MNHNS and CDR2 as SASEGT. V lost 1 base, J lost 8 bases, and 14 bases lay in between. Extracted from the samples, RNA was reverse transcribed into cDNA to serve as the sequencing template. The protocol was immunoSEQ multiplex PCR, while the TCRdb copy is restricted to in-frame clones and leaves out a portion. In the table there are 150,000 or so clones, around 87% of which are singletons. This clonotype was obtained from a human donor with alopecia areata. This chain uses TRBV6-1 with TRBJ1-4; D remains unclear. Sequenced material: CD8+ T cells sorted from blood, taken at week 0. The DNA of the CDR3 is TGTGCCAGCAGTGAAGGATGGACTTTGGGGGAAAAACTGTTTTTT. It translates to CASSEGWTLGEKLFF.